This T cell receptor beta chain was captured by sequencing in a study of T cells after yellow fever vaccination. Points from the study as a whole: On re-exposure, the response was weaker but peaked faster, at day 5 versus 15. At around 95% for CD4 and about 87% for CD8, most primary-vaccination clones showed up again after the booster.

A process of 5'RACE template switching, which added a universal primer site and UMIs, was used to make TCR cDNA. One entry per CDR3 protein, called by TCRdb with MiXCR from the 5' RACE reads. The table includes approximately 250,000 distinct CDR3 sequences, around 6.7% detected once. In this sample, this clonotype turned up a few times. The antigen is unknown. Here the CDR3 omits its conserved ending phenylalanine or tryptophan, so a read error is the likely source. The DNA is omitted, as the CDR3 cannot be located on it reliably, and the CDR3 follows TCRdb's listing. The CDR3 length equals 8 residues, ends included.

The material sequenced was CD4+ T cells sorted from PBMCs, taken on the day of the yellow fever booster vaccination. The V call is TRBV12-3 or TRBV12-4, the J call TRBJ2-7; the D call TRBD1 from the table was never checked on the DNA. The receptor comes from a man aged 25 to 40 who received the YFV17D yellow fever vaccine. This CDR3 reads CASTNRDK.